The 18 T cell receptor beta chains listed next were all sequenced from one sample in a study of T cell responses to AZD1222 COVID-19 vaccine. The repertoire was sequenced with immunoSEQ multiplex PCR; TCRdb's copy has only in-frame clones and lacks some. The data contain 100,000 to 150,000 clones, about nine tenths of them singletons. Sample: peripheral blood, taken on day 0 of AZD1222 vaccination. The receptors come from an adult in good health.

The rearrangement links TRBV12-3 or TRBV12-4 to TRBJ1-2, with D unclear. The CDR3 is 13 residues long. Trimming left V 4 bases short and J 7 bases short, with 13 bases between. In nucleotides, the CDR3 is TGTGCCAGCAGTTCAGACACCTGGGGTGGCTACACCTTC. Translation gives CASSSDTWGGYTF.

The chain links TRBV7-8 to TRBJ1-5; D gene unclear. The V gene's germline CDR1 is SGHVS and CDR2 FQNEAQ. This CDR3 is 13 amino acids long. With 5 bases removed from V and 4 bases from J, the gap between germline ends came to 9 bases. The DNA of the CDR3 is TGTGCCAGCAGCGCCCGGGTGAATCAGCCCCAGCATTTT. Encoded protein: CASSARVNQPQHF.

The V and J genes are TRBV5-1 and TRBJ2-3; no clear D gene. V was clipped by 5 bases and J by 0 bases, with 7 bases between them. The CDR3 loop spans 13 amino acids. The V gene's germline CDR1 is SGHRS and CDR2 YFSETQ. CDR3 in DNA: TGCGCCAGCAGGGCGGATAGCACAGATACGCAGTATTTT. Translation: CASRADSTDTQYF.

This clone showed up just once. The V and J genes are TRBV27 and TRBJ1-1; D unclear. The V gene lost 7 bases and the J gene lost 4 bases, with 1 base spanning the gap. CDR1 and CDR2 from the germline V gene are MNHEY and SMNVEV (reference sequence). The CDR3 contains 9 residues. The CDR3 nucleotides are TGTGCCAGCACCACTGAAGCTTTCTTT. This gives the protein CASTTEAFF.

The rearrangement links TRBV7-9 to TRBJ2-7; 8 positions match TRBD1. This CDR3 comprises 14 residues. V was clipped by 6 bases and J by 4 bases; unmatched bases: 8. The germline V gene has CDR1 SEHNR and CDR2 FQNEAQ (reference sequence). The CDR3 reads CASREQGVLYEQYF. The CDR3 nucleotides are TGTGCCAGCAGGGAACAGGGGGTTCTGTACGAGCAGTACTTC.

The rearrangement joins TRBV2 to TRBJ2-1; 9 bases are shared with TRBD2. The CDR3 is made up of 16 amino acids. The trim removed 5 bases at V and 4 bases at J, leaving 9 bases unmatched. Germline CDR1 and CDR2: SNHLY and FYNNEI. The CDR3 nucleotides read TGTGCCAGCAGTTTCTTGGCGGGAGGGCCTTACAATGAGCAGTTCTTC. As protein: CASSFLAGGPYNEQFF.

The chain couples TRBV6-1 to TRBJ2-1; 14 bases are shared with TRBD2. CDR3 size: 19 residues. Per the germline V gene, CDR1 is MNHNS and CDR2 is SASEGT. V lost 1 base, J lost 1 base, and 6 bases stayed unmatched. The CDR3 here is CASSEGRLAGGPSYNEQFF. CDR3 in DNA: TGTGCCAGCAGTGAAGGCCGACTAGCGGGAGGGCCGTCCTACAATGAGCAGTTCTTC.

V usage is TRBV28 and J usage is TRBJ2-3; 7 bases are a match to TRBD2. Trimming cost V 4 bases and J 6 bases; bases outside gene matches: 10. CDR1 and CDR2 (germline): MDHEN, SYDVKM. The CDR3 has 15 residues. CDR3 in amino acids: CASSSPPGGRDTQYF. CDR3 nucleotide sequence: TGTGCCAGCAGTTCGCCGCCCGGGGGGAGGGATACGCAGTATTTT.

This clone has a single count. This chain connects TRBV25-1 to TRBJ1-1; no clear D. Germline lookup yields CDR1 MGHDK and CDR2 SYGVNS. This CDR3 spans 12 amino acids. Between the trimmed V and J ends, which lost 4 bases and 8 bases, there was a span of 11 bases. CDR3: CASSAPHREAFF. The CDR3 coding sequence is TGTGCCAGCAGTGCCCCGCATCGGGAAGCTTTCTTT. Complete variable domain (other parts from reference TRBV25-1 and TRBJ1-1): EADIYQTPRYLVIGTGKKITLECSQTMGHDKMYWYQQDPGMELHLIHYSYGVNSTEKGDLSSESTVSRIRTEHFPLTLESARPSHTSQYLCASSAPHREAFFGQGTRLTVV.

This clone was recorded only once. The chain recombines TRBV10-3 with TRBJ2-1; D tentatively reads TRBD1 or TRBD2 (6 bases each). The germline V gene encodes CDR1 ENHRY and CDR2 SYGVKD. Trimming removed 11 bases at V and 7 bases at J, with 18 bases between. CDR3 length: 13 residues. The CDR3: CAASRGVQNEQFF. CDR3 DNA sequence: TGTGCCGCCTCTAGGGGGGTACAGAATGAGCAGTTCTTC.

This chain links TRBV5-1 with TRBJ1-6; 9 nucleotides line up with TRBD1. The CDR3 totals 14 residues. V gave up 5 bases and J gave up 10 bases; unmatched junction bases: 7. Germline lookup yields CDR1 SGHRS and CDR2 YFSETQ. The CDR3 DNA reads TGCGCCAGCAGGCCTACAGGGGGCGACTCACCCCTCCACTTT. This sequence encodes CASRPTGGDSPLHF. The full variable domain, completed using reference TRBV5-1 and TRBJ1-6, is KAGVTQTPRYLIKTRGQQVTLSCSPISGHRSVSWYQQTPGQGLQFLFEYFSETQRNKGNFPGRFSGRQFSNSRSEMNVSTLELGDSALYLCASRPTGGDSPLHFGNGTRLTVT.

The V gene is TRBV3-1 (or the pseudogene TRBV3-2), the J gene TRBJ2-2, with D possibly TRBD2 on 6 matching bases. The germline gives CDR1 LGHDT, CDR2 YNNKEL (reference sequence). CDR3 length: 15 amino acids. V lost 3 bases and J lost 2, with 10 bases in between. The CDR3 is CASSHLGGNTGELFF. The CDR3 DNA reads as TGTGCCAGCAGCCACCTCGGGGGAAACACCGGGGAGCTGTTTTTT.

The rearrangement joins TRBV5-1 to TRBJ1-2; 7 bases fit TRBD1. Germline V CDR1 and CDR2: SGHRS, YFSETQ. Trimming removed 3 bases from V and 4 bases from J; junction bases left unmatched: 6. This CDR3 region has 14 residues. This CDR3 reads CASSWGDSLYGYTF. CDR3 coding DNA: TGCGCCAGCAGCTGGGGGGACAGTCTCTATGGCTACACCTTC. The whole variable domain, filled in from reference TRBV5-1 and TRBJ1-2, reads KAGVTQTPRYLIKTRGQQVTLSCSPISGHRSVSWYQQTPGQGLQFLFEYFSETQRNKGNFPGRFSGRQFSNSRSEMNVSTLELGDSALYLCASSWGDSLYGYTFGSGTRLTVV.

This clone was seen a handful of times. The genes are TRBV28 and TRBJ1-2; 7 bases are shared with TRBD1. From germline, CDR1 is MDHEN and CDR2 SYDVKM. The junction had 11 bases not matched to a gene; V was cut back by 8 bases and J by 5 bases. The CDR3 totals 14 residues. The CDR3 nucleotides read TGTGCCAGCTTCGGGACAGAGCCTTTTTATGGCTACACCTTC. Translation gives CASFGTEPFYGYTF.

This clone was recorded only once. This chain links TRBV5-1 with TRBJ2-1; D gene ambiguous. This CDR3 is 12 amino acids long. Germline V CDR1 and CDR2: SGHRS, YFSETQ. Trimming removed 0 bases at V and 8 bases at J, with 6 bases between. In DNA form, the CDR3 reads TGCGCCAGCAGCTTGGCGCGCCATGAGCAGTTCTTC. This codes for CASSLARHEQFF. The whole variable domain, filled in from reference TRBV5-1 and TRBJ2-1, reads KAGVTQTPRYLIKTRGQQVTLSCSPISGHRSVSWYQQTPGQGLQFLFEYFSETQRNKGNFPGRFSGRQFSNSRSEMNVSTLELGDSALYLCASSLARHEQFFGPGTRLTVL.

CDR3 protein: CASSPIAGTETQYF. The CDR3 DNA is TGCGCCAGCAGCCCTATAGCGGGAACGGAGACCCAGTACTTC. V gene TRBV5-1 combines with J gene TRBJ2-5, with TRBD2 matching 8 bases. The CDR3 is 14 amino acids. Losses at the gene ends were 4 bases for V and 5 bases for J; bases not matched to a gene: 7. Looked up from germline, CDR1 is SGHRS and CDR2 is YFSETQ.

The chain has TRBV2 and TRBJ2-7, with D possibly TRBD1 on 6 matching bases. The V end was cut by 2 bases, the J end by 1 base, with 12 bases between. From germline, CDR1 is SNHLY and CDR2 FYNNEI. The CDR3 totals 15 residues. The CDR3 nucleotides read TGTGCCAGCAGTGAATCGACAGGCTCGTCCTACGAGCAGTACTTC. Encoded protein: CASSESTGSSYEQYF. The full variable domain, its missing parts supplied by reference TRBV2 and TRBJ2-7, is EPEVTQTPSHQVTQMGQEVILRCVPISNHLYFYWYRQILGQKVEFLVSFYNNEISEKSEIFDDQFSVERPDGSNFTLKIRSTKLEDSAMYFCASSESTGSSYEQYFGPGTRLTVT.

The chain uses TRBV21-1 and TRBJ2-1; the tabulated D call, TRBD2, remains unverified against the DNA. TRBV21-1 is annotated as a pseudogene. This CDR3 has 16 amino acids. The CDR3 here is CASSNRLAGAYNEQFF. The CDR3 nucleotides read TGTGCCAGCAGCAACCGTCTAGCGGGAGCCTACAATGAGCAGTTCTTC.